The subject of this entry is one T cell receptor (beta chain). The protocol was immunoSEQ multiplex PCR, while the TCRdb copy is restricted to in-frame clones and leaves out a portion. The sample shows 94,000 or so clones, approximately 88% of them seen only once. The sample comes from a study of control samples from healthy donors and cancer patients. Trimming left V 3 bases short and J 8 bases short, with 11 bases between. This CDR3 is 13 amino acids long. Germline values: CDR1 LGHDT, CDR2 YNNKEL (reference sequence). The chain recombines TRBV3-1 (or the pseudogene TRBV3-2) with TRBJ2-1; D is uncertain. Specimen: PBMCs. The source is a man aged 65 to 79 with lung cancer. The CDR3, as DNA: TGTGCCAGCAGCCAGGAGATCTGGGATGAGCAGTTCTTC. It translates to CASSQEIWDEQFF.